The 12 T cell receptor beta chains below come from one sample, sequenced in a study of T cell responses to AZD1222 COVID-19 vaccine. Produced via immunoSEQ multiplex PCR; TCRdb's table is partial and in-frame only. The sample holds around 210,000 clones, around 94% seen once. Specimen: peripheral blood, collected 28 days after the second dose of the MenACWY control vaccine. These receptors were obtained from an adult who received the MenACWY meningococcal vaccine as a control.

This chain uses TRBV2 with TRBJ2-5, with D tentatively TRBD1 (5 bases). The CDR3 extends over 15 amino acids. Germline V gene data show CDR1 as SNHLY and CDR2 as FYNNEI. V was clipped by 4 bases and J by 7 bases, with 19 bases between them. CDR3 sequence (DNA): TGTGCCAGCAGTGCATTACAGGTGCCGCTGGGGACCCAGTACTTC. Its protein is CASSALQVPLGTQYF.

The chain uses TRBV5-1 and TRBJ2-7, with a possible D match to TRBD1 (5 bases). V lost 0 bases and J 0 bases, leaving 10 bases between the germline ends. The CDR3 has 15 amino acids. CDR1 is SGHRS, CDR2 YFSETQ, per germline. The CDR3 here is CASSLASGYSYEQYF. The CDR3 DNA reads TGCGCCAGCAGCTTGGCCTCAGGGTACTCCTACGAGCAGTACTTC.

This clone was picked up one time. Additional DNA sequences in this sample encode the identical CDR3. The chain employs TRBV5-1 and TRBJ1-1; no firm D call. Trimming cost V 0 bases and J 3 bases, with 3 bases left between them. Germline V gene lookup returns CDR1 SGHRS and CDR2 YFSETQ. The CDR3 runs to 12 residues. In nucleotides, the CDR3 is TGCGCCAGCAGCTTGGGGGACACTGAAGCTTTCTTT. The encoded protein is CASSLGDTEAFF.

V and J are TRBV20-1 and TRBJ2-1, with 9 bases fitting TRBD2. Germline V gene data show CDR1 as DFQATT and CDR2 as SNEGSKA (reference sequence). The ends lost 3 bases at V and 4 bases at J; junction bases unmatched: 4. This CDR3 comprises 14 residues. CDR3 sequence reads: CSASSGRGYNEQFF. CDR3 in DNA: TGCAGTGCTAGTAGCGGGAGAGGGTACAATGAGCAGTTCTTC.

This chain connects TRBV4-3 to TRBJ1-1; no reliable D call. This CDR3 region has 15 residues. V lost 2 bases and J 2 bases, leaving 12 bases between the germline ends. Germline loops: CDR1 LGHNA, CDR2 YSLEER. DNA for the CDR3: TGCGCCAGCAGCCAAAATCGACAAACCAACACTGAAGCTTTCTTT. As protein: CASSQNRQTNTEAFF.

This chain connects TRBV9 to TRBJ2-2; either TRBD1 or TRBD2 may supply D (5 bases each). V lost 4 bases to trimming and J lost 4 bases, with 17 bases between them. Germline assignment: CDR1 SGDLS and CDR2 YYNGEE. The CDR3 totals 16 residues. The CDR3 DNA sequence: TGTGCCAGCAGCCACACGGGGCAGGAGATCACCGGGGAGCTGTTTTTT. Translated, it gives CASSHTGQEITGELFF.

The chain links TRBV29-1 to TRBJ2-3; D gene unclear. V gave up 4 bases and J gave up 0 bases, with 11 bases separating them. The length of the CDR3 is 14 residues. The germline V gene encodes CDR1 SQVTM and CDR2 ANQGSEA. CDR3 DNA sequence: TGCAGCGTTGTTGTCCGTCCCAGCACAGATACGCAGTATTTT. Amino acid sequence: CSVVVRPSTDTQYF.

V gene TRBV6-5 combines with J gene TRBJ1-2; no firm D call. CDR3 length: 11 amino acids. Germline assignment: CDR1 MNHEY and CDR2 SVGAGI. Trimming stripped 2 bases from V and 6 bases from J, with 4 bases between. CDR3 amino acids: CASSYGDGYTF. The CDR3 nucleotides read TGTGCCAGCAGTTACGGCGATGGCTACACCTTC.

This CDR3 is CATSGLTGGEQYF. The CDR3 DNA reads TGTGCCACCAGCGGACTGACAGGGGGCGAGCAGTACTTC. The chain recombines TRBV15 with TRBJ2-7; 9 positions match TRBD1. In germline, CDR1 is LNHNV, CDR2 YYDKDF (reference sequence). The CDR3 covers 13 residues. Trimming at V came to 5 bases and at J to 6 bases, leaving 5 bases not matched to a gene.

This chain joins TRBV7-2 and TRBJ2-3; 12 bases map to TRBD2. Germline V gene lookup returns CDR1 SGHTA and CDR2 FQGNSA. V gave up 5 bases and J gave up 6 bases; unmatched junction bases: 6. The CDR3 spans 15 residues. The chain's CDR3 is CASSPWTSGMDTQYF. For the CDR3, the DNA is TGTGCCAGCAGCCCGTGGACTAGCGGGATGGATACGCAGTATTTT.

This clone occurred once. This chain connects TRBV7-9 to TRBJ2-3; 8 bases line up with TRBD2. Germline trimming cut 0 bases from V and 0 bases from J; bases unmatched to any gene: 8. Germline CDR1 and CDR2: SEHNR and FQNEAQ (reference sequence). The CDR3 loop spans 18 amino acids. The CDR3: CASSLAALSGTSTDTQYF. For the CDR3, the DNA is TGTGCCAGCAGCTTAGCGGCTCTTAGCGGGACTAGCACAGATACGCAGTATTTT.

The rearrangement joins TRBV3-1 (or the pseudogene TRBV3-2) to TRBJ2-5; D is ambiguous. In germline, CDR1 is LGHDT, CDR2 YNNKEL (reference sequence). Trimming took off 0 bases at V and 0 bases at J, with 5 bases between the two ends. CDR3 size: 14 residues. The DNA for the CDR3 is TGTGCCAGCAGCCAAGATGTAAACCAAGAGACCCAGTACTTC. Amino acids: CASSQDVNQETQYF.